The 30 T cell receptor beta chains reported below all come from one sample, sequenced in a study of OX40 agonist ivuxolimab in advanced cancers. The repertoire was sequenced with immunoSEQ multiplex PCR; TCRdb's copy has only in-frame clones and lacks some. Here the sample spans tens of thousands of clones, around nine tenths being singletons. The sample consisted of CD4+ or CD8+ T cells sorted from blood, taken in a trial of the OX40 agonist ivuxolimab. Every receptor here comes from an adult with an advanced solid tumor such as melanoma, head and neck, liver or kidney cancer.

This chain joins TRBV28 and TRBJ2-7; the D gene is possibly TRBD2 (6 bases). This CDR3 has 13 residues. In germline, CDR1 is MDHEN, CDR2 SYDVKM. The V and J ends lost 6 bases and 4 bases respectively, with 13 bases between them. Here the CDR3 DNA reads TGTGCCAGCAGGACTGGAGGGAGGTACGAGCAGTACTTC. Translated, it gives CASRTGGRYEQYF.

This clone appeared once. One junction end disagrees with the germline gene, perhaps due to a read error. The chain combines TRBV7-8 with TRBJ2-5; TRBD1 is a possible D gene (5 bases). Germline V gives CDR1 SGHVS, CDR2 FQNEAQ. This CDR3 has 14 amino acids. CDR3 loop: CASSFGRDKETRYF. The CDR3 bases are TGTGCCAGCAGCTTCGGCAGGGATAAAGAGACCCGGTACTTC.

The genes are TRBV4-1 and TRBJ1-1, with 8 bases aligning to TRBD1. The germline CDR1 and CDR2 sequences are MGHRA and YSYEKL. J gave up 5 bases and V 2 bases, and 10 bases lay outside the gene matches. The CDR3 is 16 amino acids. CDR3 DNA sequence: TGCGCCAGCAGCCAAAGACAGGGGTCCAAGGGGACTGAAGCTTTCTTT. Residues: CASSQRQGSKGTEAFF.

This chain joins TRBV5-1 and TRBJ1-6, with 8 bases that match TRBD1. Germline CDR1 reads SGHRS; CDR2 reads YFSETQ. The junction had 16 bases not matched to a gene; V was cut back by 3 bases and J by 11 bases. This CDR3 comprises 17 residues. The CDR3 nucleotides read TGCGCCAGCAGCTCGGGACTCAGTGACAGGGGTAAGGCACCCCTCCACTTT. Residues: CASSSGLSDRGKAPLHF.

The rearrangement links TRBV6-5 to TRBJ1-2; D is possibly TRBD1 (5 bases). Trimming left V 2 bases short and J 4 bases short, with 11 bases between. Germline assignment: CDR1 MNHEY and CDR2 SVGAGI. The CDR3 length is 14 residues. CDR3 protein: CASSYDRTGYGYTF. In DNA form, the CDR3 reads TGTGCCAGCAGTTACGACAGAACTGGCTATGGCTACACCTTC.

This clone was seen just once. This chain connects TRBV4-1 to TRBJ1-3; D is unresolved. Germline V gene sequence: CDR1 MGHRA, CDR2 YSYEKL. The length of the CDR3 is 15 residues. Trimming cost V 2 bases and J 0 bases, with 8 bases left between them. CDR3 residues: CASSQFGSSGNTIYF. The CDR3 bases are TGCGCCAGCAGCCAATTTGGGAGCTCTGGAAACACCATATATTTT.

This sequence joins TRBV10-3 and TRBJ1-2; the D gene is possibly TRBD1 (5 bases). The CDR3 has 13 amino acids. V was pared by 5 bases and J by 8 bases, with 15 bases between. The germline CDR1 and CDR2 sequences are ENHRY and SYGVKD. The CDR3 DNA is TGTGCCATCAGTCAGGGACCGCCGGGCGGCTACACCTTC. The encoded protein is CAISQGPPGGYTF.

The chain links TRBV6-5 to TRBJ2-2; the D is unclear. V was shortened by 2 bases and J by 4 bases, with 11 bases between the two germline ends. This CDR3 has 15 residues. The germline V gene has CDR1 MNHEY and CDR2 SVGAGI. The DNA of the CDR3 is TGTGCCAGCAGTTACCGGCGTAGGGTCACCGGGGAGCTGTTTTTT. Its protein is CASSYRRRVTGELFF.

The CDR3: CASSEPRDRGRDEQFF. CDR3 bases: TGTGCCAGCAGTGAGCCCCGGGACAGGGGAAGGGATGAGCAGTTCTTC. The gene calls are TRBV25-1 and TRBJ2-1, with 10 bases fitting TRBD1. The CDR3 spans 16 residues. Germline assignment: CDR1 MGHDK and CDR2 SYGVNS. V lost 3 bases to trimming and J lost 8 bases; unmatched junction nucleotides: 10.

The chain joins TRBV5-1 to TRBJ1-2, with 9 bases matching TRBD1. This CDR3 has 15 amino acids. V lost 2 bases, J lost 3 bases, and 5 bases stayed unmatched. The germline V gene has CDR1 SGHRS and CDR2 YFSETQ. The CDR3 protein is CASSFDRGSYYGYTF. CDR3 nucleotide sequence: TGCGCCAGCAGCTTCGACAGGGGGTCGTACTATGGCTACACCTTC.

The chain carries TRBV6-1 and TRBJ2-5, with 8 nucleotides matching TRBD1. Losses at the gene ends were 6 bases for V and 2 bases for J; bases not matched to a gene: 8. This CDR3 is built from 15 residues. Germline CDR1 and CDR2: MNHNS and SASEGT. The CDR3 protein is CASSLRTGPQETQYF. CDR3 coding DNA: TGTGCCAGCAGCCTTAGGACAGGGCCACAAGAGACCCAGTACTTC.

The chain recombines TRBV28 with TRBJ2-3, with TRBD1 identical over 12 bases. Germline V gene sequence: CDR1 MDHEN, CDR2 SYDVKM. The length of the CDR3 is 17 residues. V trimming: 6 bases; J trimming: 4 bases; junction bases outside the gene matches: 11. CDR3 loop: CASRRDRGPYGSDTQYF. The CDR3 DNA reads as TGTGCCAGCAGAAGGGACAGGGGGCCCTACGGATCAGATACGCAGTATTTT.

The chain combines TRBV11-2 with TRBJ2-7; D is ambiguous. CDR1 is SGHAT and CDR2 is FQNNGV in the germline V gene. Trimming removed 7 bases from V and 0 bases from J, with 16 bases in between. This CDR3 has 15 residues. The CDR3 loop is CASTLVRGSSYEQYF. DNA for the CDR3: TGTGCCAGCACCCTCGTGAGAGGCAGCTCCTACGAGCAGTACTTC.

The count of this clone is one. V and J are TRBV30 and TRBJ2-6; D is uncertain. Germline lookup yields CDR1 GTSNPN and CDR2 SVGIG (reference sequence). Trimming left V 2 bases short and J 4 bases short, with 3 bases between. CDR3 length: 12 amino acids. The CDR3 DNA follows: TGTGCCTGGAGTAGAGGGGCCAACGTCCTGACTTTC. The encoded protein is CAWSRGANVLTF.

The CDR3 bases are TGTGCCAGCAGCTTTCTAATCAATCAGCCCCAGCATTTT. Protein product: CASSFLINQPQHF. V usage is TRBV7-8 and J usage is TRBJ1-5; no firm D call. Germline CDR1 reads SGHVS; CDR2 reads FQNEAQ. The CDR3 consists of 13 residues. The V and J ends lost 3 bases and 3 bases respectively, with 6 bases between them.

The chain combines TRBV19 with TRBJ2-1; no clear D gene. Germline CDR1 LNHDA, CDR2 SQIVND (reference sequence). This CDR3 has 13 residues. V gave up 7 bases and J gave up 0 bases, with 7 bases separating them. The CDR3 loop reads CASMAFSYNEQFF. The CDR3 DNA reads TGTGCCAGTATGGCTTTCTCCTACAATGAGCAGTTCTTC.

The chain is built from TRBV30 and TRBJ2-1; 12 nucleotides align to TRBD2. Germline V gene lookup returns CDR1 GTSNPN and CDR2 SVGIG (reference sequence). With 0 bases clipped from V and 3 bases from J, the junction kept 0 bases outside the gene matches. The CDR3 runs to 15 residues. The chain's CDR3 is CAWSVLAGGYNEQFF. As DNA, the CDR3 is TGTGCCTGGAGTGTACTAGCGGGGGGCTACAATGAGCAGTTCTTC.

V and J are TRBV29-1 and TRBJ2-3, with 9 bases identical to TRBD1. Germline V gives CDR1 SQVTM, CDR2 ANQGSEA. The CDR3 is 16 residues long. After removal of 4 bases from V and 2 bases from J, the junction contained 10 bases not matched to a gene. CDR3: CSVGPTGGDSTDTQYF. Written as DNA, the CDR3 is TGCAGCGTTGGACCGACAGGGGGGGATTCCACAGATACGCAGTATTTT.

CDR3 protein: CASSFIAGEMDEQYF. The CDR3 DNA follows: TGTGCCAGCAGCTTTATAGCGGGAGAAATGGACGAGCAGTACTTC. The rearrangement links TRBV7-8 to TRBJ2-5; TRBD2 agrees at 9 bases. The J call may be incorrect, as the DNA end agrees better with TRBJ2-7. CDR1 SGHVS and CDR2 FQNEAQ come from the germline V gene. The CDR3 sequence is 15 residues long.

This sequence joins TRBV7-2 and TRBJ2-1, with a weak D call TRBD2 (5 bases). V was trimmed by 3 bases and J by 4 bases, leaving 10 bases between them. Germline CDR1 reads SGHTA; CDR2 reads FQGNSA. This CDR3 comprises 14 residues. DNA for the CDR3: TGTGCCAGCAGCTTCCTCTCGGGATACAATGAGCAGTTCTTC. As protein: CASSFLSGYNEQFF. The complete variable domain, with remaining parts taken from reference TRBV7-2 and TRBJ2-1, reads GAGVSQSPSNKVTEKGKDVELRCDPISGHTALYWYRQSLGQGLEFLIYFQGNSAPDKSGLPSDRFSAERTGGSVSTLTIQRTQQEDSAVYLCASSFLSGYNEQFFGPGTRLTVL.

The J gene is TRBJ1-4, the V gene TRBV7-8, with D tentatively TRBD1 (5 bases). V lost 5 bases and J lost 8, with 15 bases in between. The germline V gene has CDR1 SGHVS and CDR2 FQNEAQ. The CDR3 length is 14 residues. The CDR3 nucleotides are TGTGCCAGCAGCACCAGACAGCGTGGGGAAAAACTGTTTTTT. Its translation is CASSTRQRGEKLFF.

This clone appeared once. The rearrangement uses TRBV7-2 and TRBJ2-7; TRBD2 agrees at 9 bases. This CDR3 is 15 amino acids long. Trimming removed 2 bases from V and 3 bases from J; junction bases left unmatched: 5. Germline CDR1 is SGHTA and CDR2 is FQGNSA. The chain's CDR3 is CASSLWSSGIYEQYF. The CDR3 DNA follows: TGTGCCAGCAGCTTATGGTCTAGCGGGATCTACGAGCAGTACTTC.

V gene TRBV28 combines with J gene TRBJ2-7; no reliable D call. V dropped 6 bases and J dropped 5 bases, with 14 bases sitting between them. The CDR3 totals 13 residues. CDR1 is MDHEN, CDR2 SYDVKM, per germline. As DNA, the CDR3 is TGTGCCAGCAGGGGGATTGGGTCCAACGAGCAGTACTTC. Residues: CASRGIGSNEQYF. Combining the CDR3 with reference TRBV28 and TRBJ2-7 gives the whole variable domain DVKVTQSSRYLVKRTGEKVFLECVQDMDHENMFWYRQDPGLGLRLIYFSYDVKMKEKGDIPEGYSVSREKKERFSLILESASTNQTSMYLCASRGIGSNEQYFGPGTRLTVT.

The rearrangement joins TRBV2 to TRBJ2-2; tentatively, D is TRBD2 (5 bases). Germline V gene sequence: CDR1 SNHLY, CDR2 FYNNEI. The length of the CDR3 is 16 residues. Trimming removed 2 bases at V and 6 bases at J, with 16 bases between. The CDR3 is CASSEIAGSRAGELFF. For the CDR3, the DNA is TGTGCCAGCAGTGAAATCGCGGGTAGTCGAGCCGGGGAGCTGTTTTTT.

This sequence joins TRBV5-1 and TRBJ2-5; no firm D call. TRBJ2-7 explains the end of the DNA better; the J call may be wrong. In germline, CDR1 is SGHRS, CDR2 YFSETQ. The CDR3 spans 15 residues. The CDR3 DNA is TGCGCCAGCAGCTTGGGGGCCCCCGGCCCCTACGAGCAGTACTTC. As protein: CASSLGAPGPYEQYF.

The chain combines TRBV1 with TRBJ2-5; the D segment call TRBD2 is taken from the table without a DNA check. TRBV1 represents a pseudogene. The CDR3 is made up of 17 amino acids. CDR3 DNA: TGCACCAGCAGCCAAGATCGGGCGGGAGTTGTTCAAGAGACCCAGTACTTC. The encoded protein is CTSSQDRAGVVQETQYF.

The genes are TRBV27 and TRBJ2-7; 9 bases are a match to TRBD1. The CDR3 runs 15 residues. The trim removed 6 bases at V and 5 bases at J, leaving 11 bases unmatched. Germline CDR1 is MNHEY and CDR2 is SMNVEV (reference sequence). CDR3 loop: CASSRPGTGIHEQYF. CDR3 nucleotide sequence: TGTGCCAGCAGCCGACCAGGGACAGGGATACACGAGCAGTACTTC.

This clone has only one observation. The chain has TRBV9 and TRBJ2-2; 8 bases align to TRBD2. The V and J ends lost 0 bases and 1 base, in that order; junction bases with no gene match: 2. CDR3 length: 16 residues. Per germline, CDR1 SGDLS and CDR2 YYNGEE. The CDR3 DNA reads as TGTGCCAGCAGCGTAGGGACTAGCAGGAACACCGGGGAGCTGTTTTTT. It is translated as CASSVGTSRNTGELFF.

This clone was seen once. The V and J genes are TRBV5-1 and TRBJ1-1; 8 bases match TRBD1. The length of the CDR3 is 17 residues. Germline assignment: CDR1 SGHRS and CDR2 YFSETQ. J gave up 3 bases and V 0 bases, and 10 bases lay outside the gene matches. DNA for the CDR3: TGCGCCAGCAGCTTGGGTTGGGACAGGCCCGTGGACACTGAAGCTTTCTTT. This gives the protein CASSLGWDRPVDTEAFF.

The rearrangement links TRBV28 to TRBJ2-7; 10 bases map to TRBD2. The CDR3 has 14 amino acids. Germline lookup yields CDR1 MDHEN and CDR2 SYDVKM. V lost 4 bases, J lost 7 bases, and 7 bases stayed unmatched. CDR3 coding DNA: TGTGCCAGCAGTTCTCTAGCGGGAGCGAGGGAGCAGTACTTC. This encodes CASSSLAGAREQYF.